The 7 T cell receptor beta chains listed next were all sequenced from one sample in a study of shared clonotypes between healthy human individuals. Sequencing was performed with immunoSEQ multiplex PCR; in TCRdb, only in-frame clones are kept and a portion is missing. The top ten hold under 2% of the sample, which has millions of clones, about 92% seen once. CD8 cells classed as naive were CD45RO-negative and positively selected for CCR7, excluding terminally differentiated effector memory CD45RA+ cells. Input material: naive CD8+ T cells from PBMCs. The receptors stem from a man aged 18 to 29 in good health. Some clones in this sample may be carry-over from other donors' samples.

The chain links TRBV11-2 to TRBJ2-2, with 10 positions matching TRBD2. V gave up 0 bases and J gave up 6 bases; unmatched junction bases: 13. This CDR3 region has 19 residues. From germline, CDR1 is SGHAT and CDR2 FQNNGV. The CDR3 spells CASSLEAALAGRFSGELFF. The CDR3 region has the DNA TGTGCCAGCAGCTTAGAAGCGGCACTAGCGGGGCGCTTTTCCGGGGAGCTGTTTTTT.

The chain uses TRBV5-1 and TRBJ2-7; a weak D match, TRBD1 (5 bases). Germline values: CDR1 SGHRS, CDR2 YFSETQ. V lost 5 bases and J 3 bases, leaving 15 bases between the germline ends. The CDR3 is made up of 14 amino acids. The CDR3 coding sequence is TGCGCCAGCAGTTCGGAGACAGTTTTCTACGAGCAGTACTTC. This sequence encodes CASSSETVFYEQYF.

DNA of the CDR3: TGCGCCAGCAGCTGGGAGGGTGGCGGGAGCTTGTACCCCTACAATGAGCAGTTCTTC. Its translation: CASSWEGGGSLYPYNEQFF. The chain has TRBV5-1 and TRBJ2-1; 7 nucleotides line up with TRBD2. Germline trimming cut 3 bases from V and 2 bases from J; bases unmatched to any gene: 17. The germline V gene encodes CDR1 SGHRS and CDR2 YFSETQ. The CDR3 is 19 residues long.

The chain recombines TRBV7-9 with TRBJ2-4; TRBD2 is a possible D gene (5 bases). Per the germline V gene, CDR1 is SEHNR and CDR2 is FQNEAQ (reference sequence). This CDR3 region has 14 residues. V was cut by 4 bases and J by 7 bases, with 14 bases left in between. CDR3 in amino acids: CASSSGVRENIQYF. CDR3 in DNA: TGTGCCAGCAGCTCCGGTGTTAGGGAGAACATTCAGTACTTC.

This chain connects TRBV5-6 to TRBJ1-2, with 7 positions matching TRBD1. CDR1 and CDR2 (germline): SGHDT, YYEEEE. There are 13 residues in the CDR3. The ends lost 0 bases at V and 8 bases at J; junction bases unmatched: 4. The CDR3 is CASSLETGRGYTF. In DNA, the CDR3 is TGTGCCAGCAGCTTGGAGACAGGGCGAGGCTACACCTTC.

This rearrangement joins TRBV28 to TRBJ1-2; unclear D gene. V was trimmed by 10 bases and J by 10 bases, leaving 19 bases between them. This CDR3 is built from 12 residues. CDR1 is MDHEN, CDR2 SYDVKM, per germline. DNA of the CDR3: TGTGCCACCGAACGAAAGGGCCCAACCTACACCTTC. Its translation: CATERKGPTYTF.

This chain links TRBV9 with TRBJ1-5, with D perhaps TRBD1 (5 bases). In germline, CDR1 is SGDLS, CDR2 YYNGEE. V gave up 2 bases and J gave up 1 base, with 10 bases separating them. CDR3 length: 15 amino acids. CDR3 sequence reads: CASSVTRDSNQPQHF. CDR3 DNA: TGTGCCAGCAGCGTCACCAGGGACAGCAATCAGCCCCAGCATTTT.